The 32 T cell receptor beta chains given below trace back to one sample, sequenced in a study of T cell responses to AZD1222 COVID-19 vaccine. Some clones are missing from TCRdb's copy, which holds only in-frame ones; the method was immunoSEQ multiplex PCR. The sample contains 100,000 or so clones, 88% of which appear only once. The sequencing here drew on peripheral blood, taken on day 0 of AZD1222 vaccination. These receptors originate from an adult in good health.

This chain uses TRBV30 with TRBJ1-2; D ambiguous. The length of the CDR3 is 13 residues. Trimming took off 0 bases at V and 6 bases at J, with 11 bases between the two ends. Germline V gene sequence: CDR1 GTSNPN, CDR2 SVGIG (reference sequence). CDR3 DNA: TGTGCCTGGAGTGTGAGCGCGACGAATGGCTACACCTTC. This encodes CAWSVSATNGYTF.

This chain connects TRBV14 to TRBJ1-1, with D hard to call. With 3 bases removed from V and 3 bases from J, the gap between germline ends came to 8 bases. The CDR3 runs to 13 residues. The germline CDR1 and CDR2 sequences are SGHDN and FVKESK. The CDR3 sequence is CASSQGFHTEAFF. CDR3 bases: TGTGCCAGCAGCCAGGGTTTCCACACTGAAGCTTTCTTT.

The chain has TRBV11-3 and TRBJ1-6, with D unclear. This CDR3 region has 13 residues. Germline V gene data show CDR1 as SGHNT and CDR2 as YENEEA. Trimming took 0 bases from V and 8 from J, leaving 5 bases between them. CDR3 amino acids: CASSLDLHSPLHF. For the CDR3, the DNA is TGTGCCAGCAGCTTAGACCTCCATTCACCCCTCCACTTT.

This clone was seen a single time. The chain combines TRBV12-3 or TRBV12-4 with TRBJ1-2; 7 bases are a match to TRBD1. After removal of 2 bases from V and 10 bases from J, the junction contained 7 bases not matched to a gene. The CDR3 runs to 13 residues. The CDR3 here is CASSLRTGVTYTF. CDR3 sequence (DNA): TGTGCCAGCAGTTTAAGAACAGGGGTCACCTACACCTTC.

The chain recombines TRBV28 with TRBJ2-1; no firm D call. The V end was cut by 4 bases, the J end by 6 bases, with 7 bases between. Per the germline V gene, CDR1 is MDHEN and CDR2 is SYDVKM. This CDR3 has 12 residues. CDR3 in DNA: TGTGCCAGCAGTTCATACCCCAATGAGCAGTTCTTC. Its protein is CASSSYPNEQFF.

This chain uses TRBV4-3 with TRBJ1-5, with TRBD1 identical over 7 bases. This CDR3 is 15 amino acids long. J lost 7 bases, V lost 3 bases, and 9 bases had no gene match. From germline, CDR1 is LGHNA and CDR2 YSLEER. The chain's CDR3 is CASSQELQGRQPQHF. The CDR3 DNA reads as TGCGCCAGCAGCCAGGAACTACAGGGGAGGCAGCCCCAGCATTTT.

The V call is TRBV5-1, the J call TRBJ2-2; TRBD1 might be the D (6 bases). Germline assignment: CDR1 SGHRS and CDR2 YFSETQ. Between the trimmed V and J ends, which lost 5 bases and 0 bases, there was a span of 11 bases. This CDR3 contains 15 residues. The chain's CDR3 is CASRPGASNTGELFF. The CDR3 nucleotides read TGCGCCAGCAGACCAGGGGCCTCGAACACCGGGGAGCTGTTTTTT.

The chain is built from TRBV7-3 and TRBJ1-2; no clear D. Between the trimmed V and J ends, which lost 5 bases and 8 bases, there was a span of 12 bases. The germline CDR1 and CDR2 sequences are SGHTA and FQGTGA. The CDR3 covers 12 residues. CDR3 sequence reads: CASSGIKGGYTF. CDR3 DNA: TGTGCCAGCAGCGGCATCAAGGGCGGCTACACCTTC.

The rearrangement joins TRBV19 to TRBJ2-7, with TRBD1 matching over 7 bases. Looked up from germline, CDR1 is LNHDA and CDR2 is SQIVND (reference sequence). V shed 6 bases, J shed 4 bases, and the junction held 9 bases outside the gene matches. There are 14 residues in the CDR3. The CDR3: CASSPKGQLYEQYF. The CDR3 bases are TGTGCCAGTAGCCCGAAGGGACAGTTGTACGAGCAGTACTTC.

This clone occurred once. The chain links TRBV28 to TRBJ2-7; TRBD1 aligns across 8 bases. CDR1 and CDR2 (germline): MDHEN, SYDVKM. The V segment lost 4 bases and the J segment 11 bases; nucleotides outside the gene matches: 19. The CDR3 contains 16 residues. CDR3 nucleotide sequence: TGTGCCAGCAGTTCTCCGACCTCCGACAGGGGAGGTTTGAAGTACTTC. It specifies CASSSPTSDRGGLKYF.

The chain has TRBV18 and TRBJ2-1; TRBD2 aligns across 12 bases. Germline V gene sequence: CDR1 KGHSH, CDR2 LQKENI. V shed 4 bases, J shed 5 bases, and the junction held 3 bases outside the gene matches. This CDR3 region has 15 residues. CDR3 residues: CASSRLAGGDNEQFF. CDR3 DNA sequence: TGTGCCAGCTCACGTCTAGCGGGAGGGGACAATGAGCAGTTCTTC.

The chain couples TRBV29-1 to TRBJ1-5; weak D call: TRBD1 (5 bases). The CDR3 is 13 amino acids. The germline gives CDR1 SQVTM, CDR2 ANQGSEA. V lost 4 bases and J 4 bases, leaving 11 bases between the germline ends. CDR3 sequence: CSVVEQVNQPQHF. CDR3 coding DNA: TGCAGCGTTGTGGAACAGGTGAATCAGCCCCAGCATTTT.

The V gene is TRBV24-1, the J gene TRBJ2-1, with 7 bases identical to TRBD2. CDR3 size: 13 residues. The V gene end was trimmed by 4 bases and the J gene end by 8 bases; junction bases not matched to a gene: 4. Germline loops: CDR1 KGHDR, CDR2 SFDVKD. CDR3 in DNA: TGTGCCACCAGTGACTACGGGAGGCATGAGCAGTTCTTC. Translation gives CATSDYGRHEQFF.

The chain links TRBV7-3 to TRBJ2-5; 15 positions agree with TRBD2. CDR1 SGHTA and CDR2 FQGTGA come from the germline V gene. Trimming at V came to 3 bases and at J to 5 bases, leaving 7 bases not matched to a gene. The CDR3 is 17 amino acids. The CDR3 DNA is TGTGCCAGCAGCTTGGGGACTAGCGGGGGGCCGAGGGAGACCCAGTACTTC. Its protein product is CASSLGTSGGPRETQYF.

The V and J genes are TRBV6-2 or TRBV6-3 and TRBJ2-1, with a weak D call TRBD2 (6 bases). Germline V gene data show CDR1 as MNHEY and CDR2 as SVGEGT. The CDR3 length is 15 residues. V lost 1 base and J lost 2, with 9 bases in between. CDR3 loop: CASSYLTGAYNEQFF. The CDR3 nucleotides read TGTGCCAGCAGTTACTTAACGGGAGCCTACAATGAGCAGTTCTTC.

The chain is built from TRBV2 and TRBJ1-5; no definite D call. Germline V gene lookup returns CDR1 SNHLY and CDR2 FYNNEI. The CDR3 has 15 residues. With 6 bases removed from V and 0 bases from J, the gap between germline ends came to 12 bases. The CDR3 here is CASRSRALSNQPQHF. The CDR3 region has the DNA TGTGCCAGCAGAAGCCGGGCCCTTAGCAATCAGCCCCAGCATTTT.

The chain employs TRBV11-3 and TRBJ2-7; D gene unclear. CDR3 length: 12 amino acids. Trimming took off 5 bases at V and 4 bases at J, with 9 bases between the two ends. Germline assignment: CDR1 SGHNT and CDR2 YENEEA. The CDR3 sequence is CASSQNGYEQYF. The CDR3 nucleotides are TGTGCCAGCAGCCAGAATGGGTACGAGCAGTACTTC.

The chain uses TRBV3-1 (or the pseudogene TRBV3-2) and TRBJ2-5; D is uncertain. The germline V and J ends were trimmed by 1 base and 5 bases, with 2 bases remaining between them. CDR3 length equals 11 residues. Germline V gives CDR1 LGHDT, CDR2 YNNKEL (reference sequence). The CDR3 nucleotides read TGTGCCAGCAGCCAAGCCGAGACCCAGTACTTC. This translates into CASSQAETQYF.

V is TRBV11-2 and J is TRBJ2-7; no reliable D call. Trimming shortened V by 0 bases and J by 3 bases, and 12 bases separated the two germline ends. CDR1 is SGHAT and CDR2 is FQNNGV in the germline V gene. The CDR3 runs 15 residues. The CDR3, as DNA: TGTGCCAGCAGCTTAGATGATAGAGGAGTCTACGAGCAGTACTTC. Its translation: CASSLDDRGVYEQYF.

V gene TRBV2 combines with J gene TRBJ1-5, with 10 positions matching TRBD1. Germline V CDR1 and CDR2: SNHLY, FYNNEI. V lost 7 bases to trimming and J lost 3 bases; unmatched junction nucleotides: 9. The CDR3 spans 16 residues. CDR3 sequence reads: CASTQGQGVNNQPQHF. CDR3 DNA: TGTGCCAGCACCCAAGGACAGGGGGTGAACAATCAGCCCCAGCATTTT.

The CDR3 sequence is CASSQGGARYEKLFF. CDR3 coding DNA: TGTGCCAGCAGTCAAGGGGGGGCGAGGTATGAAAAACTGTTTTTT. The chain combines TRBV9 with TRBJ1-4; D is possibly TRBD1 (6 bases). Deletions cut 5 bases from V and 6 bases from J, with 17 bases between. The germline V gene encodes CDR1 SGDLS and CDR2 YYNGEE. This CDR3 spans 15 amino acids. The variable domain in full, completed from reference TRBV9 and TRBJ1-4, reads DSGVTQTPKHLITATGQRVTLRCSPRSGDLSVYWYQQSLDQGLQFLIQYYNGEERAKGNILERFSAQQFPDLHSELNLSSLELGDSALYFCASSQGGARYEKLFFGSGTQLSVL.

The genes are TRBV3-1 (or the pseudogene TRBV3-2) and TRBJ1-1; TRBD1 matches 7 bases. The CDR3 runs to 14 residues. Germline V gives CDR1 LGHDT, CDR2 YNNKEL (reference sequence). Trimming at V came to 2 bases and at J to 4 bases, leaving 4 bases not matched to a gene. CDR3 in DNA: TGTGCCAGCAGCCAACACAGGGGAGGCACTGAAGCTTTCTTT. Protein: CASSQHRGGTEAFF.

The V call is TRBV7-9, the J call TRBJ2-4; TRBD1 matches 8 bases. Germline values: CDR1 SEHNR, CDR2 FQNEAQ (reference sequence). V was pared by 5 bases and J by 5 bases, with 5 bases of the junction left unmatched. The CDR3 spans 14 residues. In DNA form, the CDR3 reads TGTGCCAGCAGCCGGACAGGGCCAGAAAACATTCAGTACTTC. As protein: CASSRTGPENIQYF.

The chain couples TRBV19 to TRBJ1-2; 9 bases match TRBD1. The germline gives CDR1 LNHDA, CDR2 SQIVND (reference sequence). CDR3 length: 14 residues. V was clipped by 5 bases and J by 2 bases; unmatched bases: 3. The CDR3 here is CASSLGQGNYGYTF. The CDR3 nucleotides are TGTGCCAGTAGTCTAGGACAGGGGAACTATGGCTACACCTTC. The full variable domain, its missing parts supplied by reference TRBV19 and TRBJ1-2, is DGGITQSPKYLFRKEGQNVTLSCEQNLNHDAMYWYRQDPGQGLRLIYYSQIVNDFQKGDIAEGYSVSREKKESFPLTVTSAQKNPTAFYLCASSLGQGNYGYTFGSGTRLTVV.

V gene TRBV7-3 combines with J gene TRBJ2-7, with no clear D. V was cut by 4 bases and J by 7 bases, with 14 bases left in between. Germline V lookup: CDR1 SGHTA, CDR2 FQGTGA. The CDR3 consists of 13 residues. The CDR3 here is CASSYRPGWEQYF. The CDR3 DNA is TGTGCCAGCAGCTACCGGCCCGGGTGGGAGCAGTACTTC.

The chain carries TRBV12-3 or TRBV12-4 and TRBJ2-7, with 9 nucleotides matching TRBD1. The CDR3 runs 13 residues. The V gene end was trimmed by 5 bases and the J gene end by 5 bases; junction bases not matched to a gene: 4. CDR3 protein: CASSRDRVDEQYF. The CDR3 bases are TGTGCCAGCAGTAGGGACAGGGTGGACGAGCAGTACTTC.

The chain recombines TRBV28 with TRBJ2-7; D call uncertain. Germline CDR1 is MDHEN and CDR2 is SYDVKM. There are 12 residues in the CDR3. V shed 6 bases and J shed 4 bases, with 10 bases lying between them. The CDR3 spells CASRDGPYEQYF. In DNA, the CDR3 is TGTGCCAGCAGGGACGGCCCTTACGAGCAGTACTTC.

The chain couples TRBV7-2 to TRBJ1-2; TRBD1 might be the D (5 bases). The CDR3 extends over 14 amino acids. Trimming cost V 5 bases and J 7 bases, with 17 bases left between them. Germline loops: CDR1 SGHTA, CDR2 FQGNSA. CDR3 amino acids: CASSQDNQGLGYTF. CDR3 nucleotides: TGTGCCAGCAGCCAGGACAACCAGGGCCTTGGCTACACCTTC.

This sequence joins TRBV24-1 and TRBJ2-1; D remains unclear. The CDR3 extends over 15 amino acids. Trimming removed 3 bases from V and 4 bases from J, with 12 bases in between. Germline V lookup: CDR1 KGHDR, CDR2 SFDVKD. The CDR3 bases are TGTGCCACCAGTGATACCCAAAGTCAATACAATGAGCAGTTCTTC. This gives the protein CATSDTQSQYNEQFF.

This clone has only a few counts. The chain combines TRBV5-1 with TRBJ2-7; D is possibly TRBD2 (6 bases). Per germline, CDR1 SGHRS and CDR2 YFSETQ. V was clipped by 5 bases and J by 0 bases, with 12 bases between them. The CDR3 consists of 14 residues. Here the CDR3 DNA reads TGCGCCAGCAGGGAGGGGCAGAGCTCCTACGAGCAGTACTTC. Translating it yields CASREGQSSYEQYF.

J is TRBJ2-3 and V is TRBV12-5; tentatively, D is TRBD2 (5 bases). Trimming shortened V by 7 bases and J by 0 bases, and 20 bases separated the two germline ends. The CDR3 covers 17 residues. The germline gives CDR1 LGHNT, CDR2 FRNRAP. CDR3 region: CASAGLVPDLSTDTQYF. The CDR3 bases are TGTGCTAGTGCTGGTTTGGTACCGGACTTAAGCACAGATACGCAGTATTTT. The full variable domain, rest sourced from reference TRBV12-5 and TRBJ2-3, is DARVTQTPRHKVTEMGQEVTMRCQPILGHNTVFWYRQTMMQGLELLAYFRNRAPLDDSGMPKDRFSAEMPDATLATLKIQPSEPRDSAVYFCASAGLVPDLSTDTQYFGPGTRLTVL.

This clone appeared once. The sample contains more than one DNA sequence encoding this CDR3. This chain links TRBV12-3 or TRBV12-4 with TRBJ1-2; D remains ambiguous. The CDR3 spans 11 residues. Trimming shortened V by 3 bases and J by 4 bases, and 3 bases separated the two germline ends. Here the CDR3 DNA reads TGTGCCAGCAGTTTGGGCTATGGCTACACCTTC. Residues: CASSLGYGYTF.